This paragraph covers one T cell receptor (beta chain) sequence. With random hexamers, reverse transcription was performed on about 0.5 to 1 ug of RNA. immunoSEQ multiplex PCR amplified TCR beta CDR3 across 54 Vbeta, 13 Jbeta. Each CDR3 protein is one row after TCRdb ran MiXCR on the immunoSEQ multiplex PCR reads. The data show approximately 100,000 distinct CDR3 sequences, about 90% seen once. This sample was included in a study of CD8 T cells in Susac syndrome. TCR beta sequencing covered blood CD8+ and CD4+ T cells. The control group consisted of healthy donors matched for age and sex. Negative isolation was used for CD8+ and CD4+ T cells and FACS enrichment for TEMRA cells. V was pared by 0 bases and J by 5 bases, with 12 bases between. Germline V CDR1 and CDR2: SGDLS, YYNGEE. The CDR3 loop spans 15 amino acids.

The genes are TRBV9 and TRBJ2-1; D tentatively reads TRBD1 or TRBD2 (5 bases each). The TCR sequence derives from a human donor in good health. The sequenced material came from CD8+ T cells from PBMCs. CDR3 protein: CASSVAGTTNNEQFF. In DNA form, the CDR3 reads TGTGCCAGCAGCGTAGCCGGGACGACGAACAATGAGCAGTTCTTC.